This TCR beta chain was identified during a study of shared clonotypes between healthy human individuals. Study-wide points: Richness estimates generally favored naive over memory subsets.

Produced via immunoSEQ multiplex PCR; TCRdb's table is partial and in-frame only. The repertoire includes roughly 2.5 million clones, roughly 92% of them detected once, and roughly 0.13% sits in the top ten. A remark on this clone: The target antigen is unknown.

The receptor comes from a man between 18 and 29 years old in good health. The sample consisted of naive CD4+ T cells sorted from blood. Subset indicated: CD45RA+ positively selected.

In DNA form, the CDR3 reads TGTGCCAGCAGCTACCAAAAGAAGACAGGGGATAATTCACCCCTCCACTTT. As protein: CASSYQKKTGDNSPLHF. The chain joins TRBV21-1 to TRBJ1-6; the table's D call, TRBD1, was not checked against the DNA. TRBV21-1 is deemed a pseudogene. The CDR3 consists of 17 residues.